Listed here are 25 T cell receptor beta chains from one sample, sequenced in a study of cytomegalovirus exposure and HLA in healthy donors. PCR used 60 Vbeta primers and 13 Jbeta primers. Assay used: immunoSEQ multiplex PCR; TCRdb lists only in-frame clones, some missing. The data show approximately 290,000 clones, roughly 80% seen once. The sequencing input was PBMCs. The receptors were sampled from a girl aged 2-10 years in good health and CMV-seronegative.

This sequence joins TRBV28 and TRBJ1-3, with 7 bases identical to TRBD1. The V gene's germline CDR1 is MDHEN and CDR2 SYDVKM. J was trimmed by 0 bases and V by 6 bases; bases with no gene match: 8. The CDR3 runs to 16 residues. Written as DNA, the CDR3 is TGTGCCAGCAGACACTGGACAGGCCGCTCTGGAAACACCATATATTTT. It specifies CASRHWTGRSGNTIYF.

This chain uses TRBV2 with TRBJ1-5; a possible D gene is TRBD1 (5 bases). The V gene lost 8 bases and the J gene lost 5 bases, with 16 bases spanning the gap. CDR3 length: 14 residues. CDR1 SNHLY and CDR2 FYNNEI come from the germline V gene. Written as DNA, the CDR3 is TGTGCCAGCCACTCGCGGGACTTCGATCAGCCCCAGCATTTT. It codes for CASHSRDFDQPQHF.

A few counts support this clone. CDR3 in DNA: TGTGCCAGCAGCATGGGAGGAGCCAAAAACATTCAGTACTTC. Its translation: CASSMGGAKNIQYF. The J gene is TRBJ2-4, the V gene TRBV7-2; TRBD2 is a possible D gene (6 bases). Germline V gene data show CDR1 as SGHTA and CDR2 as FQGNSA. Trimming removed 5 bases at V and 0 bases at J, with 8 bases between. The CDR3 runs 14 residues.

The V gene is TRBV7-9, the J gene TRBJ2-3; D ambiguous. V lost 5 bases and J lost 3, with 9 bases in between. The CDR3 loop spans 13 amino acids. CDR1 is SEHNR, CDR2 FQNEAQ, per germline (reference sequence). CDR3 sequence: CASSQVRTDTQYF. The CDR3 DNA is TGTGCCAGCAGCCAAGTTCGGACAGATACGCAGTATTTT.

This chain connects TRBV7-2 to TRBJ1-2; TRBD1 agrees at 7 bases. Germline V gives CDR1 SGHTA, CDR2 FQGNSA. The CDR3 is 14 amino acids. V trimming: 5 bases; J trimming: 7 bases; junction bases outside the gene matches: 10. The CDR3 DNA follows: TGTGCCAGCAGCCCGGATCGACAGGGAGGTGGCTACACCTTC. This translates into CASSPDRQGGGYTF. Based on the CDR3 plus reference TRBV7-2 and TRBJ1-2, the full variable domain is GAGVSQSPSNKVTEKGKDVELRCDPISGHTALYWYRQSLGQGLEFLIYFQGNSAPDKSGLPSDRFSAERTGGSVSTLTIQRTQQEDSAVYLCASSPDRQGGGYTFGSGTRLTVV.

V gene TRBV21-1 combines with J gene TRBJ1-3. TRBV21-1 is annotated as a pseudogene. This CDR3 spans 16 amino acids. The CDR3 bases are TGTGCCAGCAGCAAAGTTACACGGGGAGCTGGAAACACCATATATTTT. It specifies CASSKVTRGAGNTIYF.

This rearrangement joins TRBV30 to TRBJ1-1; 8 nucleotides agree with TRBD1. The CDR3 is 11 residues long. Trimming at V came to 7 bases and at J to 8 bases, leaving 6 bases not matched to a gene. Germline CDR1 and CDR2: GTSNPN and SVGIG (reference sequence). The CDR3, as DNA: TGTGCCTCCCTGACAGGGGCCGAAGCTTTCTTT. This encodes CASLTGAEAFF.

CDR3 sequence: CASSVLQGAGYEQYF. CDR3 bases: TGCGCCAGCAGCGTGCTACAGGGGGCGGGCTACGAGCAGTACTTC. The chain has TRBV5-1 and TRBJ2-7; TRBD1 matches 9 bases. Germline assignment: CDR1 SGHRS and CDR2 YFSETQ. The length of the CDR3 is 15 residues. The V and J ends lost 4 bases and 3 bases, in that order; junction bases with no gene match: 8.

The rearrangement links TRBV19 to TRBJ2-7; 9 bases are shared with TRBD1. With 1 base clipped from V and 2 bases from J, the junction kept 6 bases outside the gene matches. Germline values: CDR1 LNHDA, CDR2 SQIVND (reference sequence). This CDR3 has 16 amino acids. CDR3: CASSIAGGQGAYEQYF. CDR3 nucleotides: TGTGCCAGTAGTATAGCCGGGGGACAGGGCGCCTACGAGCAGTACTTC. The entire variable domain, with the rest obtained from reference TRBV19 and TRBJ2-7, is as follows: DGGITQSPKYLFRKEGQNVTLSCEQNLNHDAMYWYRQDPGQGLRLIYYSQIVNDFQKGDIAEGYSVSREKKESFPLTVTSAQKNPTAFYLCASSIAGGQGAYEQYFGPGTRLTVT.

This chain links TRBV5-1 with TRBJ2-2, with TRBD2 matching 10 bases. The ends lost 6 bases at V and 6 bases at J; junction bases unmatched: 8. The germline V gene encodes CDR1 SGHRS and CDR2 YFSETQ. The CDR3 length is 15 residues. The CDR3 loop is CASTSSGRVAGELFF. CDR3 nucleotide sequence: TGCGCCAGCACTTCTAGCGGGAGAGTGGCCGGGGAGCTGTTTTTT.

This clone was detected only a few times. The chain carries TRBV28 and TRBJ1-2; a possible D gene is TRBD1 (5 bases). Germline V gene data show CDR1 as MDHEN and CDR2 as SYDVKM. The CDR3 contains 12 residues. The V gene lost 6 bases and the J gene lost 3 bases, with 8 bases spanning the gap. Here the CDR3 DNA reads TGTGCCAGCAGCCGGGGGGACTATGGCTACACCTTC. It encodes CASSRGDYGYTF.

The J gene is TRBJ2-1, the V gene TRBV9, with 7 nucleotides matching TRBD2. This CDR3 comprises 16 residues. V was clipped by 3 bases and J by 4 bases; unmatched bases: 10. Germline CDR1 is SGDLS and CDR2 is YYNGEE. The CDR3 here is CASSAPRGGFYNEQFF. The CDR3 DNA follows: TGTGCCAGCAGCGCCCCACGGGGAGGGTTTTACAATGAGCAGTTCTTC.

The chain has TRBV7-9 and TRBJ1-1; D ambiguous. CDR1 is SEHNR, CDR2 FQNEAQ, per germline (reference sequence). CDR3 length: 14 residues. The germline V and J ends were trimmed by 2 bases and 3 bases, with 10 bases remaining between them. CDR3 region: CASSLRHRDTEAFF. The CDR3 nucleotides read TGTGCCAGCAGCTTAAGGCACAGAGACACTGAAGCTTTCTTT.

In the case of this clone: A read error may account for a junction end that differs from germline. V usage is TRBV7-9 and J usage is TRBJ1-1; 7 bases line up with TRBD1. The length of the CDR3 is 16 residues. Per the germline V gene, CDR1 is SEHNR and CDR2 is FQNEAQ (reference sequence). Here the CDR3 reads CSSSSSRDRGNTEAFF. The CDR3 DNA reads TGTTCCAGCAGCTCGTCCCGGGACAGAGGGAACACTGAAGCTTTCTTT.

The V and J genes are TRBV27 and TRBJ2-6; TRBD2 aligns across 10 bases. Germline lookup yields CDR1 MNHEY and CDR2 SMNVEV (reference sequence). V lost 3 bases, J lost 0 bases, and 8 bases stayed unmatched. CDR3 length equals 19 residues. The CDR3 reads CASSFLAGGSSSGANVLTF. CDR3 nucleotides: TGTGCCAGCAGTTTCTTAGCGGGGGGCTCAAGCTCTGGGGCCAACGTCCTGACTTTC.

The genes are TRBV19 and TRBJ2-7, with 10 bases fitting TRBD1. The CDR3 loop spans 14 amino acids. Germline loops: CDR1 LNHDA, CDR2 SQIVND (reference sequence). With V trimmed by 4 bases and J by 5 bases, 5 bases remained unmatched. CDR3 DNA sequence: TGTGCCAGTAGTAGTGCGGGACAGGGGAACGAGCAGTACTTC. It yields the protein CASSSAGQGNEQYF.

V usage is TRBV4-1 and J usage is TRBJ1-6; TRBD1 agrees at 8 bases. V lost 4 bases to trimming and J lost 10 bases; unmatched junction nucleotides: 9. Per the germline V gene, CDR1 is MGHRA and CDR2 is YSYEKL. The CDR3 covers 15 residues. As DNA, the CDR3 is TGCGCCAGCAGCCTTACGGACAGGGAGCGATCACCCCTCCACTTT. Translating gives CASSLTDRERSPLHF.

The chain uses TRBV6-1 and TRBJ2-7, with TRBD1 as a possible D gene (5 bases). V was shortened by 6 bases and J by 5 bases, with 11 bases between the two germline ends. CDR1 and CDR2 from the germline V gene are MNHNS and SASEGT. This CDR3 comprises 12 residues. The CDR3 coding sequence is TGTGCCAGCAGCACAGGCAGGGACGAGCAGTACTTC. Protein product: CASSTGRDEQYF.

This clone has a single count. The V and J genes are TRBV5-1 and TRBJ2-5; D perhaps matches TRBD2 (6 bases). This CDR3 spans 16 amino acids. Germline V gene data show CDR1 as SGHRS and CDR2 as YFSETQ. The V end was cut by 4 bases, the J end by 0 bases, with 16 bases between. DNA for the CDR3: TGCGCCAGCAGCGCGGGGCTAGGGGAGTACCAAGAGACCCAGTACTTC. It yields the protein CASSAGLGEYQETQYF. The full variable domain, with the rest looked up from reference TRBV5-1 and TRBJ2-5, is KAGVTQTPRYLIKTRGQQVTLSCSPISGHRSVSWYQQTPGQGLQFLFEYFSETQRNKGNFPGRFSGRQFSNSRSEMNVSTLELGDSALYLCASSAGLGEYQETQYFGPGTRLLVL.

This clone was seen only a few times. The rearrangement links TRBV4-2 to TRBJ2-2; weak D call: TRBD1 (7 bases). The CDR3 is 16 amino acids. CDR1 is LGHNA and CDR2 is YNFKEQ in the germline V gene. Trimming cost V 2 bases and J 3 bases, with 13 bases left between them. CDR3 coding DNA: TGTGCCAGCAGCCAACATACAGGGGAGGACACCGGGGAGCTGTTTTTT. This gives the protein CASSQHTGEDTGELFF.

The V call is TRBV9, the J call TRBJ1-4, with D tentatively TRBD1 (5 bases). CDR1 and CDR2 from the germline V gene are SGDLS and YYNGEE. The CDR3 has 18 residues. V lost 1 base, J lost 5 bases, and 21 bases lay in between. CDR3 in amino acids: CASSVYSGGGTENEKLFF. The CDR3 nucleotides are TGTGCCAGCAGCGTATATAGTGGGGGAGGGACGGAGAATGAAAAACTGTTTTTT.

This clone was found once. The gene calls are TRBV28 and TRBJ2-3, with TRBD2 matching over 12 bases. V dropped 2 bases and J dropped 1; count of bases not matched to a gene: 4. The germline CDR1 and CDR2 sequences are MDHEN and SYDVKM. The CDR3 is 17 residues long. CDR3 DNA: TGTGCCAGCAGTTTAGGGACTAGCGGGTTGGGCACAGATACGCAGTATTTT. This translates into CASSLGTSGLGTDTQYF.

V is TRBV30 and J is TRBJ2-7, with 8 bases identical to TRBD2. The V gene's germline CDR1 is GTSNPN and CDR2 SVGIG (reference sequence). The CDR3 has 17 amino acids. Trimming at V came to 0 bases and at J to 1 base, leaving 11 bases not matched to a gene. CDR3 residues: CAWSVPLLAGGSYEQYF. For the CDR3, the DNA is TGTGCCTGGAGTGTACCCCTTCTGGCGGGAGGTTCCTACGAGCAGTACTTC.

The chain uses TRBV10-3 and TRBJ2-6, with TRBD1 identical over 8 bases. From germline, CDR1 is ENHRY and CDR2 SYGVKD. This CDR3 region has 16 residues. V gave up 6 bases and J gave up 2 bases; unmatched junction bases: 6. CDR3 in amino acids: CAISLTQGAGANVLTF. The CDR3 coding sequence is TGTGCCATCAGCCTTACACAGGGGGCTGGGGCCAACGTCCTGACTTTC.

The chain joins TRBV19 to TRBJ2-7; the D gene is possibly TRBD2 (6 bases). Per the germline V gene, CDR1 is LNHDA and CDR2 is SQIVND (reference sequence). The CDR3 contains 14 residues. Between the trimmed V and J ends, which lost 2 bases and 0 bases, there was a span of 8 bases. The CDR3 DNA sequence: TGTGCCAGTAGTATAAGGGACTTCTCCTACGAGCAGTACTTC. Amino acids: CASSIRDFSYEQYF.